This TCR beta chain is from a study of cytomegalovirus exposure and HLA in healthy donors (dated by TCRdb to 2017 to 2019). A note on the overall study: According to an earlier analysis of several hundred of the donors, 150 million to 200 million T cells yielded 90 million to 130 million unique TCR beta sequences and approximately 280 Gb of sequence data. An early release covering about 600 HLA-typed donors comprised around 300 gigabases of sequencing data and approximately 85 million unique TCR sequences. Of the 300 to 400 genotyped donors, approximately 83% fell in the genetic ancestry cluster associated with self-reported Caucasian donors. The study aimed to test whether signatures of past pathogen exposure could be identified by cataloging public T cell receptors. The study used immunosequencing to profile the T cell repertoires of several hundred subjects and linked those repertoires to cytomegalovirus serostatus. A separate validation cohort of over 95 different subjects was used in addition to the roughly 720-subject first cohort. To predict cytomegalovirus infection status, the study brought together high-throughput TCR immunosequencing, statistical association of individual TCRs with disease status, and machine learning. To study patterns of TCR occurrence, a later analysis re-analyzed previously published TCR beta repertoires from under 750 donors and added high-resolution HLA genotyping. Rather than drawing on any new phenotypic data, the later analysis identified candidate immune exposures from TCR beta sequences and the way those sequences occurred across donors. An earlier analysis of more than 450 of the donors used high-throughput TCR beta sequencing to judge whether each TCR beta V gene segment behaved as functional or pseudogenic. Alongside the repertoire data, information on donor age, sex, ethnicity and CMV serostatus was compiled. In a later genetic analysis, genome-wide SNP genotypes for about 55% of the 666 donors were used, and that subset was treated as a discovery cohort. All discovery cohort repertoires had been generated using a single sequencing platform. HLA typing included class I and class II loci at four-digit resolution. The number of donors typed differed by locus, with about 629-630 for A, B, C, DRB1 and DQB1, about 500 for DQA1, 600 to 610 for DPA1, and around 450 for DPB1. Four or five DR-DQ haplotypes were handled as single units for association and clustering, since linkage in the cohort was strong. Across about 370 genotyped donors of the cohort, an average of about 240,000 unique TCR beta nucleotide sequences per donor were sequenced, and roughly 18% of those sequences were non-productive.

The method was the immunoSEQ multiplex PCR assay. For the multiplex PCR, a mixture combining 60 forward primers for TCR Vbeta segments and 13 reverse primers for TCR Jbeta segments was used. The CDR3 region of rearranged TCR beta genes was amplified from genomic DNA by a multiplex PCR assay. On the Illumina HiSeq System, the amplified TCR beta libraries were sequenced as 87-base-pair reads. The authors' analysis ran thus. In a later analysis, some 80 million unique TCR beta chains were counted across the 500 to 700 repertoires, and around 11 million of these chains were shared by at least two donors. Raw reads were error-corrected and collapsed into unique sequences with a nearest-neighbor algorithm that merged closely related sequences to remove PCR and sequencing errors. V, D and J gene segments were assigned by aligning CDR3 sequences to IMGT reference sequences. Each retained sequence needed at least a six-nucleotide match to both a V gene segment and a J gene segment. Rearrangements were classified as productive when the CDR3 lacked stop codons and remained in frame with V and J, and all other rearrangements were classified as non-productive. Following IMGT convention, CDR3 was defined as the stretch from the second conserved V-encoded cysteine up to the conserved J-encoded phenylalanine. Sequences without an unambiguous match to a single V gene segment were excluded from the earlier analysis of almost 600 of the donors. An earlier analysis of 587 of the donors classified V segments as functional when productive rearrangements were above 56.7% and as segregating when the standard deviation between donors was above 5%. A statistical classification framework was developed to diagnose cytomegalovirus status using the catalog of TCR beta chain sequences. In a later analysis, V and J genes were assigned by comparing TCR nucleotide sequences against IMGT/GENE-DB human TR gene sequences. The TCRdist pipeline was used in a later analysis to assign CDR3 sequences and most-parsimonious VDJ recombination scenarios. In a later analysis, every TCR beta chain was defined by the combination of its CDR3 amino acid sequence and its V-gene family, and reads without a unique V-gene family were dropped. A later analysis removed 550 to 700 highly shared, low-generation-probability nucleotide sequences to deal with suspected cross-contamination and a sequencing artifact. For each public chain, a later analysis derived a clonal expansion index from normalized ranks of inferred template counts within each repertoire. A later analysis computed generation probabilities with a VDJ recombination model fitted to out-of-frame rearrangements, and checked the results against IGoR. In a later analysis, TCR-TCR, TCR-HLA and TCR-CMV co-occurrence was scored with hypergeometric tests, and a repertoire-size bias correction was applied to TCR pairs. False discovery rates were estimated in a later analysis by permuting HLA or CMV assignments 20 times. In a later analysis, co-occurring TCRs were grouped using DBSCAN, with TCRdist sequence similarity added in when clustering inside HLA-allele-positive subsets. Co-occurrence clustering excluded repertoires with fewer than 30,000 or more than 120,000 public chains, plus five with anomalous nucleotide sharing. The source is immuneACCESS, and TCRdb retained only in-frame sequences with V and J called. Part of the clones is not carried over; for the studies checked, unresolved V genes explain less than half of this, and the remainder is unexplained. V, J and clone size are those of that table, while D and trimming were read from the DNA. Recorded for this sample are around 120,000 clones; approximately 80% of them occurred a single time. Under 7% of the sample comes from the top ten.

On this clone itself: What antigen it recognizes has not been identified. No base qualities exist here, and no much larger clone lies one base off it.

The CDR3 has 13 amino acids, counting the end cysteine and phenylalanine. Solely the CDR3 DNA is kept, with 39 bases framed from the first base. The germline V gene specifies SQVTM as CDR1 and ANQGSEA as CDR2. The V end loses 3 bases and the J end loses 0 bases, and a stretch of 8 bases separates them. The paper as a whole reports these results and caveats: Some IMGT-functional V segments, including TRBV6-2 and TRBV6-3, could not be distinguished by the 87-base-pair reads and were therefore excluded. Because counts were too low, around 17 rarely observed V segments, including chromosome 9 orphons, were left out of the earlier analysis of about 500 of the donors. Several of the top co-occurrence clusters appeared to be linked to parvovirus B19, influenza, CMV and Epstein-Barr virus, according to a later analysis. A later analysis found that TCR association rates varied across HLA loci, with DRB1 alleles showing the most associated TCRs and HLA-C alleles the fewest. In a later analysis, HLA-associated TCR beta chains were found to be more clonally expanded and to have lower generation probabilities than equally common non-associated chains. The sequencing pipeline was judged likely to have produced a cluster of highly shared sequence variants as a technical artifact. HLA typing was unavailable for some donors at each locus, so association tests used only the typed subset. An association between a missense DCLRE1C variant and V-gene and J-gene trimming of TCR beta chains was found in a later genetic analysis and replicated in an independent cohort. Linkage disequilibrium might explain the correlated functional status among segregating V segments, but an unknown experimental factor could not be ruled out. In an earlier analysis of some 540 of the donors, most TCR beta V segments appeared in productive rearrangements about 87% or about 30% of the time, broadly matching IMGT annotations. A few of the identified cytomegalovirus-associated TCR beta chains were confirmed in vitro to be specific for cytomegalovirus antigens. Most TCR sequences were observed very rarely across donors, whereas some public TCRs were present in many individuals. The classifier was reported to diagnose cytomegalovirus status with high specificity and sensitivity in both the original and validation cohorts. In a later genetic analysis, fewer N-insertions in productive TCRs were reported among donors in an Asian-associated ancestry cluster than the 666-donor mean. The authors suggested that the approach could potentially be generalized to other disease states and immunological phenotypes. In a later analysis, most CMV-associated TCR beta chains were found to appear HLA-restricted, with HLA associations seemingly driven largely by CMV exposure. The cohort was sequenced for TCR beta chains only, and without alpha or paired-chain data the features that could be detected were limited. Sequencing depth was assumed to be roughly uniform across donors in the presence/absence analyses, though that assumption may not hold. A further reported finding was that TCR beta sequences accurately predicted the HLA-A and HLA-B alleles for most subjects in the first cohort. The study listed approximately 150 TCR beta chains as associated with cytomegalovirus. The only immune exposure information available for the cohort was CMV serostatus. When HLA alleles, especially DR and DQ, strongly co-occurred, TCR associations were difficult to assign to individual alleles. At a false discovery rate of 0.05, a later analysis linked about 16,000 TCR beta sequences to specific HLA alleles.

The cohort consisted of 600 to 750 healthy bone marrow donors. Cohort members were all nominally healthy when sampled, although unrecorded immune exposures were likely present. The donor was CMV seropositive and was included in the group of 270 or so seropositive cohort members. Each donor provided a peripheral blood sample, and peripheral blood mononuclear cells were used for TCR beta sequencing. Genomic DNA was extracted from the blood cell samples with the Qiagen DNeasy Blood Extraction Kit. This sequence uses TRBV29-1 and TRBJ1-1; no D gene call is confident. The sequence was obtained from a woman in her forties in good health and CMV-seropositive. The sequencing sample was made of PBMCs. The nucleotide sequence reads as follows: TGCAGCGTTGAGGGCTTAATGAACACTGAAGCTTTCTTT. Translated, this gives CSVEGLMNTEAFF. Extended through the reference TRBV29-1 and TRBJ1-1 proteins, this CDR3 yields the full variable domain: SAVISQKPSRDICQRGTSLTIQCQVDSQVTMMFWYRQQPGQSLTLIATANQGSEATYESGFVIDKFPISRPNLTFSTLTVSNMSPEDSSIYLCSVEGLMNTEAFFGQGTRLTVV.